This T cell receptor (beta chain) was recovered during a study of blood T cell repertoires in COVID-19. The overall study: The United States, Italy and Spain provided the acute and convalescent COVID-19 samples.

In Seattle, patients joined the study during active infection and were tracked longitudinally. This CDR3 has 15 residues. CDR1 and CDR2 from the germline V gene are SGHRS and YFSETQ. The ends were cut back, 4 bases at V and 3 bases at J, with 11 bases in the middle. Authors' processing steps: Reference gene primer amplification gave estimated nucleated cell counts. Profiled with immunoSEQ multiplex PCR; TCRdb holds only in-frame clones, not every one. D and trimming come from the DNA, and the V and J calls and clone size come from that table. The repertoire includes approximately 250,000 clones, about 88% of them detected once, and around 14% sits in the top ten.

The TCR sequence derives from a woman between 65 and 79 years old with COVID-19, enrolled during active disease. The V and J genes are TRBV5-1 and TRBJ1-6; weak D call: TRBD1 (5 bases). Source material: peripheral blood. CDR3 loop: CASSQDNIYNSPLHF. CDR3 sequence (DNA): TGCGCCAGCAGCCAGGACAACATCTATAATTCACCCCTCCACTTT.